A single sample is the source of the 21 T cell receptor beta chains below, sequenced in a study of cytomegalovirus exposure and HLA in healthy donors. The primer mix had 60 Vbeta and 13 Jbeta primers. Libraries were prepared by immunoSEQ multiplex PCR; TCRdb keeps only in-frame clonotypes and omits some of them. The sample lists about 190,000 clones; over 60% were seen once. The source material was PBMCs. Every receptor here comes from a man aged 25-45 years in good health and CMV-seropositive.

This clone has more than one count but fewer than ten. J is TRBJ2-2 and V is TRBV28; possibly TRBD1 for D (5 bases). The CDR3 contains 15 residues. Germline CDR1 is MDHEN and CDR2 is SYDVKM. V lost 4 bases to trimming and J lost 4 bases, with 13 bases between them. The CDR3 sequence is CASSSTTVFTGELFF. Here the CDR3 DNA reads TGTGCCAGCAGTTCGACGACAGTTTTCACCGGGGAGCTGTTTTTT.

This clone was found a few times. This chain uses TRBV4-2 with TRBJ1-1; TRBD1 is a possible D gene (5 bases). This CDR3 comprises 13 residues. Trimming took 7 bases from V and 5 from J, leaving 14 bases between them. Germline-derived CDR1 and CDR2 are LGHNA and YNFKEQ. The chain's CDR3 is CASTTGWDTEAFF. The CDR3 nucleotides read TGTGCCAGCACCACAGGCTGGGATACTGAAGCTTTCTTT.

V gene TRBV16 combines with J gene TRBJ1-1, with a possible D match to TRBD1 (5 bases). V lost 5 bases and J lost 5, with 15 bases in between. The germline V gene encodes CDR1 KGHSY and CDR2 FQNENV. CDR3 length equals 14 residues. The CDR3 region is CASSGRTYRTEAFF. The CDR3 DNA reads TGTGCCAGCAGCGGACGGACATACCGGACTGAAGCTTTCTTT.

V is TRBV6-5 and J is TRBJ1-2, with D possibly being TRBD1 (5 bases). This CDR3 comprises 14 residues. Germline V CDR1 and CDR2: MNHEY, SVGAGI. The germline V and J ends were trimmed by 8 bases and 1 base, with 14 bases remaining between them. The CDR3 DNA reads TGTGCCAGCCAGGACATCGGCTTTAACTATGGCTACACCTTC. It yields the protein CASQDIGFNYGYTF.

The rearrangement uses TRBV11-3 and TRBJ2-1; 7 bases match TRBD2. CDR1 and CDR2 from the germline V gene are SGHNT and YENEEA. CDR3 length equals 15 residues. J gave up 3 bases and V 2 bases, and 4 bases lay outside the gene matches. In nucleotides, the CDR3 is TGTGCCAGCAGCTTATTCGGGGGGAGCTACAATGAGCAGTTCTTC. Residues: CASSLFGGSYNEQFF.

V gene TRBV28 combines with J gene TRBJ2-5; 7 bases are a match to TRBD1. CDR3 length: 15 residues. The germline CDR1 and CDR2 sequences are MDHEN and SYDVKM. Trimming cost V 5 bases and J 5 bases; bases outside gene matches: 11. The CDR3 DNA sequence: TGTGCCAGCAGTCTACCGGGACAGCTCAGGGAGACCCAGTACTTC. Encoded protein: CASSLPGQLRETQYF.

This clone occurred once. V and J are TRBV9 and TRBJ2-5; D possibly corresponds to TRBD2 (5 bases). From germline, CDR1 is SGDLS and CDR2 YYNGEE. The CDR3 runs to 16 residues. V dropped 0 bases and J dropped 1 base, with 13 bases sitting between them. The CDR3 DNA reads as TGTGCCAGCAGCGTAGAAACTAGTCCCACCCAAGAGACCCAGTACTTC. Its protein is CASSVETSPTQETQYF. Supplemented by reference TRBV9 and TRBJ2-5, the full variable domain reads DSGVTQTPKHLITATGQRVTLRCSPRSGDLSVYWYQQSLDQGLQFLIQYYNGEERAKGNILERFSAQQFPDLHSELNLSSLELGDSALYFCASSVETSPTQETQYFGPGTRLLVL.

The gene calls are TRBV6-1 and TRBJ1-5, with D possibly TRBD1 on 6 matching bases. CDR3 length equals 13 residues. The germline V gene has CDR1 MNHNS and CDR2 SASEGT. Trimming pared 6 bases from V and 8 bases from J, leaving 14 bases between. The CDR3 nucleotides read TGTGCCAGCAGGGAGGACAGACCGAAGCCCCAGCATTTT. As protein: CASREDRPKPQHF.

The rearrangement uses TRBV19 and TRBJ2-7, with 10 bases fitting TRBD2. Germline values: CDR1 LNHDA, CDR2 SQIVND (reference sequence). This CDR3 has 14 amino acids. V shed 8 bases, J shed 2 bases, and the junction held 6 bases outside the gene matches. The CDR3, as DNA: TGTGCCAGTGGAACTAGCGGGGTTCCCTACGAGCAGTACTTC. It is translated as CASGTSGVPYEQYF. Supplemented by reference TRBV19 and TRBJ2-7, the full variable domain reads DGGITQSPKYLFRKEGQNVTLSCEQNLNHDAMYWYRQDPGQGLRLIYYSQIVNDFQKGDIAEGYSVSREKKESFPLTVTSAQKNPTAFYLCASGTSGVPYEQYFGPGTRLTVT.

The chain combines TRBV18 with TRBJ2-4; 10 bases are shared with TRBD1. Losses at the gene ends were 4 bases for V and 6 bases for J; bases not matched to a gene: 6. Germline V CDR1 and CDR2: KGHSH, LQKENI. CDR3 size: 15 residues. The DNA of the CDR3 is TGTGCCAGCTCACTCGTCGGGGACAGGGGAAACATTCAGTACTTC. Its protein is CASSLVGDRGNIQYF.

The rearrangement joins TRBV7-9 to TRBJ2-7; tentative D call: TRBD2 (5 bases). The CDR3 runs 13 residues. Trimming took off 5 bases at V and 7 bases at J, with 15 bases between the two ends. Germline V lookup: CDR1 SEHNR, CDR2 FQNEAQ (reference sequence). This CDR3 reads CASSTGNLREQYF. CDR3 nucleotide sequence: TGTGCCAGCAGCACCGGGAACCTACGGGAGCAGTACTTC.

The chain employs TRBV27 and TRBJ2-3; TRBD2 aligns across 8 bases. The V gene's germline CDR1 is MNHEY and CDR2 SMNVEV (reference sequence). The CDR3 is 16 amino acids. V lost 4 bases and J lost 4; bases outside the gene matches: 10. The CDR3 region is CASSSQGLVGPDTQYF. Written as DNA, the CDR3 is TGTGCCAGCAGTTCCCAGGGACTAGTAGGGCCAGATACGCAGTATTTT.

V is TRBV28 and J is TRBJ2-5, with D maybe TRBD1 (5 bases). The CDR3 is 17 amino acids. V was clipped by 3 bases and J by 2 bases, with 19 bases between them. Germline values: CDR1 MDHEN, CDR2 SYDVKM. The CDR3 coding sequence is TGTGCCAGCAGTTTCGGTTTCAGGCTAAAGGGGCAAGAGACCCAGTACTTC. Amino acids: CASSFGFRLKGQETQYF. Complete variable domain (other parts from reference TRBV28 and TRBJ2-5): DVKVTQSSRYLVKRTGEKVFLECVQDMDHENMFWYRQDPGLGLRLIYFSYDVKMKEKGDIPEGYSVSREKKERFSLILESASTNQTSMYLCASSFGFRLKGQETQYFGPGTRLLVL.

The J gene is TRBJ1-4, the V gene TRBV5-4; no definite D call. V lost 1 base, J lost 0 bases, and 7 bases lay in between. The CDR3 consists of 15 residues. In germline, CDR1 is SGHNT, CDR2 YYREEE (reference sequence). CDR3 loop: CASSLSGATNEKLFF. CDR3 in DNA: TGTGCCAGCAGCTTGTCGGGTGCAACTAATGAAAAACTGTTTTTT.

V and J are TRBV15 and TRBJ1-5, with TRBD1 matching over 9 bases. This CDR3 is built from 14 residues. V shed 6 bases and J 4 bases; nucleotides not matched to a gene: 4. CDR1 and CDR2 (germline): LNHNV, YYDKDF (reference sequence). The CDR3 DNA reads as TGTGCCACCAGGAAGGGGACAGGGAATCAGCCCCAGCATTTT. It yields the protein CATRKGTGNQPQHF.

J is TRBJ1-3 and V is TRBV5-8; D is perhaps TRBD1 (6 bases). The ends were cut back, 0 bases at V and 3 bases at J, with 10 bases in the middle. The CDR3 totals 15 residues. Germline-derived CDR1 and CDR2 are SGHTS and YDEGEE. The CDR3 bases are TGTGCCAGCAGCTTGGTGGAGACAGGTGGAAACACCATATATTTT. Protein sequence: CASSLVETGGNTIYF.

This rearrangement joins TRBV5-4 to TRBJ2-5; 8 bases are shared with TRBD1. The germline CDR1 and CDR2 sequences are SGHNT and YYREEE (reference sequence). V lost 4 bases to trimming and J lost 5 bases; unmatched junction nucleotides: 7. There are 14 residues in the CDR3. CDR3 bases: TGTGCCAGCAGCACCCGGACAGGGTGGGAGACCCAGTACTTC. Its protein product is CASSTRTGWETQYF.

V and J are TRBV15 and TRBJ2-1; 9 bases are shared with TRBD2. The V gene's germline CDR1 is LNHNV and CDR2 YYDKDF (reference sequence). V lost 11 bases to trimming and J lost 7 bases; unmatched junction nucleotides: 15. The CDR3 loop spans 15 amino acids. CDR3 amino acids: CASKRERGAVNEQFF. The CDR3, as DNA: TGTGCCTCCAAGAGAGAGCGGGGGGCCGTAAATGAGCAGTTCTTC.

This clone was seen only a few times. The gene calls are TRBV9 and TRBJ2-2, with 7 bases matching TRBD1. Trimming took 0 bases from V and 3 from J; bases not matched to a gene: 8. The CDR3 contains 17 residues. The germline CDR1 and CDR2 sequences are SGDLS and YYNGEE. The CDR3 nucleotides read TGTGCCAGCAGCGTAGCTAGCCAGGGGGTTCACACCGGGGAGCTGTTTTTT. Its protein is CASSVASQGVHTGELFF.

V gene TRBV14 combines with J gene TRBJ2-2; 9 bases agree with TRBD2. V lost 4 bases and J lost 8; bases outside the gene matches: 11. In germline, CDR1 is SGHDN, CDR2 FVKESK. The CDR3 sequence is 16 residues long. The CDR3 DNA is TGTGCCAGCAGCCCTTCGGGACTAGCTTATGGTGGGGAGCTGTTTTTT. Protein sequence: CASSPSGLAYGGELFF. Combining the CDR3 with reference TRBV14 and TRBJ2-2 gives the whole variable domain EAGVTQFPSHSVIEKGQTVTLRCDPISGHDNLYWYRRVMGKEIKFLLHFVKESKQDESGMPNNRFLAERTGGTYSTLKVQPAELEDSGVYFCASSPSGLAYGGELFFGEGSRLTVL.

CDR3 DNA: TGCAGCGCTATACAGGGGGAAGTCTCCTACAATGAGCAGTTCTTC. It yields the protein CSAIQGEVSYNEQFF. The chain recombines TRBV29-1 with TRBJ2-1; 8 bases are a match to TRBD1. There are 15 residues in the CDR3. Per germline, CDR1 SQVTM and CDR2 ANQGSEA. Germline trimming cut 7 bases from V and 0 bases from J; bases unmatched to any gene: 8.